This T cell receptor beta chain was captured by sequencing in a study of T cells in Graves' hyperthyroidism and ophthalmopathy. The trim removed 0 bases at V and 4 bases at J, leaving 9 bases unmatched. Germline V lookup: CDR1 DFQATT, CDR2 SNEGSKA (reference sequence). This CDR3 has 16 residues. Researchers amplified the TCR beta CDR3 regions from RNA transcripts. With the HTBI primer set, the TCR CDR3 went through a first round of RT-PCR. TCRdb itself ran the multiplex PCR reads through MiXCR, one entry per CDR3 protein. The sample shows about 590,000 distinct CDR3 sequences, approximately 14% of them seen only once.

The chain employs TRBV20-1 and TRBJ2-7; 10 bases are shared with TRBD2. The material sequenced was blood. The source is a woman in her 30s with Graves' hyperthyroidism. Here the CDR3 reads CSARDRGLAGGYEQYF. CDR3 DNA sequence: TGCAGTGCTAGAGATAGGGGCTTAGCGGGAGGATACGAGCAGTACTTC.